These T cell receptor beta chains were read from a single sample in a study of CD8+CD57+ T cells in acquired aplastic anemia. TCRdb re-called the reads through MiXCR, storing one row per CDR3 protein. The sample has about 70,000 distinct CDR3 sequences; around half are singletons. Sequencing input: sorted CD4+, CD8+, or CD8+CD57+ T cells (not recorded which) from PBMCs. The source of these receptors is a human donor in good health, serving as a control. Each CDR3 is given with its conserved first and last residue. A D gene is named only where the DNA matches it firmly. Clone size, where shown, is once, few, many, or a class for clones that have expanded.

j_call v_call d_call clone_size cdr3_aa cdr3_nt
TRBJ1-2 TRBV19 . . CASTVTGNYGYTF TGTGCCAGTACCGTCACAGGGAACTATGGCTACACCTTC
TRBJ2-1 TRBV25-1 . . CASSQAFSYNEQFF TGTGCCAGCAGCCAGGCATTCTCTTACAATGAGCAGTTCTTC
TRBJ1-4 TRBV29-1 TRBD1 . CSVEGDRAEKLFF TGCAGCGTTGAAGGGGACAGGGCTGAAAAACTGTTTTTT
TRBJ2-7 TRBV29-1 TRBD2 . CSARGTSGGYPDEQYF TGCAGTGCTAGGGGGACTAGCGGGGGGTACCCGGACGAGCAGTACTTC
TRBJ2-2 TRBV12-5 . many CASGLVQRGELFF TGTGCTAGTGGTTTGGTACAGCGTGGGGAGCTGTTTTTT
TRBJ2-7 TRBV20-1 . . CSAREIQGYEQYF TGCAGTGCTAGAGAGATACAGGGCTACGAGCAGTACTTC
TRBJ1-2 TRBV7-2 . . CASSQEKGYYGYTF TGTGCCAGCAGCCAAGAAAAGGGCTACTATGGCTACACCTTC
TRBJ1-2 TRBV6-1 . many CASSERVFTDYGYTF TGTGCCAGCAGTGAAAGGGTTTTTACTGACTATGGCTACACCTTC
TRBJ1-3 TRBV29-1 TRBD1 . CSATGAGNTIYF TGCAGCGCGACAGGGGCTGGAAACACCATATATTTT
TRBJ2-7 TRBV24-1 . . CATSAGYEQYF TGTGCCACCAGTGCAGGTTACGAGCAGTACTTC
TRBJ2-7 TRBV5-1 TRBD1 once CASSWGQGAYEQYF TGCGCCAGCAGCTGGGGACAGGGGGCCTACGAGCAGTACTTC
TRBJ1-1 TRBV7-9 . once CASSQSRDTEAFF TGTGCCAGCAGTCAATCCCGGGACACTGAAGCTTTCTTT
TRBJ2-3 TRBV7-2 TRBD2 many CASSYTSGGGPSDTQYF TGTGCCAGCAGCTATACTAGCGGGGGGGGGCCCTCAGATACGCAGTATTTT
TRBJ1-3 TRBV10-3 TRBD1 . CAISETGVSSGNTIYF TGTGCCATCAGTGAGACAGGGGTCAGCTCTGGAAACACCATATATTTT
TRBJ2-7 TRBV19 TRBD1 . CASIDQGAYEQYF TGTGCCAGTATCGATCAGGGGGCCTACGAGCAGTACTTC
TRBJ2-3 TRBV29-1 TRBD2 . CSVASGSRTDTQYF TGCAGCGTTGCAAGCGGGAGCCGCACAGATACGCAGTATTTT
TRBJ2-3 TRBV12-3/TRBV12-4 TRBD2 many CASSLYEREGPGTDTQYF TGTGCCAGCAGTTTATATGAGCGGGAGGGCCCGGGCACAGATACGCAGTATTTT
TRBJ2-3 TRBV2 TRBD2 few CASSVRLAGITDTQYF TGTGCCAGCAGTGTACGACTAGCGGGGATCACAGATACGCAGTATTTT
TRBJ1-6 TRBV11-1 TRBD1 . CASSLRNAGTGIYNSPLHF TGTGCCAGCAGTTTAAGAAATGCGGGGACAGGGATCTATAATTCACCCCTCCACTTT
TRBJ2-3 TRBV27 TRBD1 few CASRPRDRVEATQYF TGTGCCAGCAGGCCCCGGGACAGGGTAGAAGCTACGCAGTATTTT
TRBJ1-5 TRBV6-1 TRBD1 many CASSRHGQANQPQHF TGTGCCAGCAGCCGCCACGGACAGGCTAATCAGCCCCAGCATTTT
TRBJ1-1 TRBV20-1 . . CSARVVNTEAFF TGCAGTGCTAGAGTGGTGAACACTGAAGCTTTCTTT
TRBJ2-7 TRBV6-1 . . CAGSEVGDNYEQYF TGTGCCGGCAGTGAGGTAGGGGACAACTACGAGCAGTACTTC
TRBJ2-6 TRBV7-6 TRBD2 . CASTLGRVPSGANVLTF TGTGCCAGCACCCTAGGGAGGGTCCCCTCTGGGGCCAACGTCCTGACTTTC
TRBJ2-7 TRBV20-1 . many CSARARTATKTYEQYF TGCAGTGCTAGAGCCCGGACAGCAACTAAGACCTACGAGCAGTACTTC
TRBJ2-7 TRBV4-1 . . CASSQGPGTLSYEQYF TGCGCCAGCAGCCAAGGTCCGGGGACGCTCTCCTACGAGCAGTACTTC
TRBJ2-7 TRBV24-1 TRBD1 . CATSDPTGGSYEQYF TGTGCCACCAGTGATCCTACAGGGGGGTCCTACGAGCAGTACTTC
TRBJ1-2 TRBV10-3 TRBD1 medium-sized CAIRTQGNGYTF TGTGCCATCAGGACACAGGGGAATGGCTACACCTTC
TRBJ1-2 TRBV27 . many CASSEGSGYTF TGTGCCAGCAGTGAAGGGTCGGGCTACACCTTC
TRBJ2-1 TRBV7-8 . many CASSLGTEPYNEQFF TGTGCCAGCAGCTTAGGGACAGAACCATACAATGAGCAGTTCTTC
TRBJ2-7 TRBV9 . medium-sized CASSVGGYEQYF TGTGCCAGCAGCGTCGGGGGCTACGAGCAGTACTTC
TRBJ2-7 TRBV6-2/TRBV6-3 . many CASSYRVNYEQYF TGTGCCAGCAGTTACAGAGTTAACTACGAGCAGTACTTC
TRBJ2-7 TRBV25-1 TRBD1 . CASSPTGGRDRTIYEQYF TGTGCCAGTAGCCCCACAGGGGGACGGGACAGGACCATCTACGAGCAGTACTTC
TRBJ2-3 TRBV6-1 . many CASSVLVAETDTQYF TGTGCCAGCAGTGTACTAGTAGCCGAAACAGATACGCAGTATTTT
TRBJ2-1 TRBV15 . few CATSRGTEGAEQFF TGTGCCACCAGCAGAGGGACGGAGGGGGCTGAGCAGTTCTTC
TRBJ2-7 TRBV7-2 . . CASGSGSYEQYF TGTGCCTCCGGATCGGGGTCCTACGAGCAGTACTTC
TRBJ2-1 TRBV9 TRBD1 many CASSVTGVDLGEQFF TGTGCCAGCAGCGTTACAGGGGTCGATCTCGGTGAGCAGTTCTTC
TRBJ1-5 TRBV2 . many CASSERGGNSNQPQHF TGTGCCAGCAGTGAAAGGGGTGGGAATAGCAATCAGCCCCAGCATTTT
TRBJ2-5 TRBV2 . . CASSVSVQETQYF TGTGCCAGCAGTGTTAGTGTACAAGAGACCCAGTACTTC
TRBJ1-1 TRBV7-9 . . CASRLTQNTEAFF TGTGCCAGCAGGTTGACACAGAACACTGAAGCTTTCTTT
TRBJ1-6 TRBV24-1 TRBD1 . CATSDLVTGTDSPLHF TGTGCCACCAGTGATTTGGTGACAGGGACCGATTCACCCCTCCACTTT